This TCR beta chain comes out of a study of shared clonotypes between healthy human individuals. Overall study results and limits: Genetic and exposure-history diversity was limited by the few donors.

To note about this clone: Its target is unknown.

V shed 5 bases and J shed 0 bases, with 14 bases lying between them. The CDR3 length is 15 residues. The germline CDR1 and CDR2 sequences are MNHNY and SVGAGI (reference sequence). Assay: immunoSEQ multiplex PCR; the TCRdb copy retains only in-frame clones and omits some. The sample contains about 2,500,000 clones, 90% to 95% of which appear only once. Recent acute infections and vaccinations were absent in the healthy HIV-negative adult donors. This TCR was sampled from a young man in good health. V is TRBV6-6 and J is TRBJ2-7, with D perhaps matching TRBD2 (5 bases). The specimen sequenced was naive CD4+ T cells sorted from blood. Subset of the sample: CD45RA+ positively selected. This chain's CDR3 is CASSGGLPSSYEQYF. Written as DNA, the CDR3 is TGTGCCAGCAGTGGCGGACTCCCCAGCTCCTACGAGCAGTACTTC.